Following are 30 T cell receptor beta chains from one sample sequenced in a study of shared clonotypes between healthy human individuals. Clones were read by immunoSEQ multiplex PCR, and TCRdb kept only the in-frame ones, dropping some. The sample includes hundreds of thousands of clones, roughly 70% of them seen just once. The material sequenced was memory CD4+ T cells sorted from blood. Subset meaning: CD45RA-negative fraction. Source of these receptors: a woman in her 30s in good health.

J is TRBJ2-1 and V is TRBV20-1; tentative D call: TRBD2 (5 bases). This CDR3 is built from 11 residues. In germline, CDR1 is DFQATT, CDR2 SNEGSKA (reference sequence). The V end lost 6 bases, the J end lost 13 bases, and 16 bases lay between the germline ends. CDR3 DNA: TGCAGTGCCCACGGCGGGCCCGCCCAGTTCTTC. It codes for CSAHGGPAQFF.

This clone was observed a handful of times. V gene TRBV6-6 combines with J gene TRBJ2-3, with 7 bases matching TRBD1. V shed 7 bases, J shed 1 base, and the junction held 5 bases outside the gene matches. Per germline, CDR1 MNHNY and CDR2 SVGAGI (reference sequence). This CDR3 has 14 amino acids. CDR3 coding DNA: TGTGCCAGCACCAGGGACAGACGCACAGATACGCAGTATTTT. Translating it yields CASTRDRRTDTQYF.

The V call is TRBV18, the J call TRBJ1-1, with TRBD1 as a possible D gene (5 bases). The CDR3 is 13 amino acids. V lost 3 bases and J lost 7, with 12 bases in between. The germline V gene encodes CDR1 KGHSH and CDR2 LQKENI. The CDR3 DNA sequence: TGTGCCAGCTCACCGTCGGGGCTCGGTGAAGCTTTCTTT. Its protein product is CASSPSGLGEAFF.

V gene TRBV28 combines with J gene TRBJ2-2; D gene unclear. The CDR3 has 13 amino acids. CDR1 and CDR2 (germline): MDHEN, SYDVKM. V lost 6 bases and J lost 9, with 14 bases in between. CDR3 nucleotide sequence: TGTGCCAGCAGGAAAGACATACTCAGGGAGCTGTTTTTT. It specifies CASRKDILRELFF.

This chain uses TRBV19 with TRBJ1-1, with 7 bases identical to TRBD1. The V gene end was trimmed by 5 bases and the J gene end by 5 bases; junction bases not matched to a gene: 5. This CDR3 spans 13 amino acids. Germline V CDR1 and CDR2: LNHDA, SQIVND (reference sequence). The chain's CDR3 is CASSSQGRTEAFF. CDR3 coding DNA: TGTGCCAGTAGTTCACAGGGGAGGACTGAAGCTTTCTTT.

The genes are TRBV5-1 and TRBJ2-3, with TRBD1 identical over 7 bases. The germline V gene encodes CDR1 SGHRS and CDR2 YFSETQ. The CDR3 spans 13 residues. Germline trimming cut 4 bases from V and 5 bases from J; bases unmatched to any gene: 4. CDR3 residues: CASSHGQVDTQYF. Written as DNA, the CDR3 is TGCGCCAGCAGCCACGGACAGGTAGATACGCAGTATTTT.

This clone came up a few times. The chain combines TRBV29-1 with TRBJ1-1; D perhaps matches TRBD1 (5 bases). This CDR3 comprises 13 residues. Germline-derived CDR1 and CDR2 are SQVTM and ANQGSEA. The V end was cut by 7 bases, the J end by 3 bases, with 15 bases between. Written as DNA, the CDR3 is TGCAGCGCCCGCCGGGGCCAGGACACTGAAGCTTTCTTT. Amino acids: CSARRGQDTEAFF.

This clone was detected only once. Sequence at one end of the junction differs from germline and may be a read error. The V gene is TRBV13, the J gene TRBJ2-7; weak D call: TRBD1 (6 bases). The CDR3 has 11 residues. The V gene's germline CDR1 is PRHDT and CDR2 FYEKMQ (reference sequence). CDR3 amino acids: CASSLYGGGRF. CDR3 coding DNA: TGTGCCAGCAGCTTATATGGGGGCGGTCGCTTC.

This clone has more than one count but fewer than ten. The chain carries TRBV2 and TRBJ1-1; unclear D gene. With 9 bases removed from V and 0 bases from J, the gap between germline ends came to 17 bases. Germline V gene sequence: CDR1 SNHLY, CDR2 FYNNEI. The CDR3 loop spans 15 amino acids. CDR3 in amino acids: CAREKTGSMNTEAFF. CDR3 nucleotides: TGTGCCAGAGAGAAGACGGGCAGTATGAACACTGAAGCTTTCTTT.

This clone was picked up a small number of times. This chain joins TRBV6-1 and TRBJ1-5; no clear D. CDR1 and CDR2 from the germline V gene are MNHNS and SASEGT. V was clipped by 4 bases and J by 3 bases, with 10 bases between them. This CDR3 is built from 14 residues. DNA of the CDR3: TGTGCCAGCAGTGGGCACGGATTCAATCAGCCCCAGCATTTT. Encoded protein: CASSGHGFNQPQHF.

This chain uses TRBV10-2 with TRBJ2-3; D not resolved. This CDR3 has 12 amino acids. V was shortened by 5 bases and J by 0 bases, with 3 bases between the two germline ends. Germline CDR1 WSHSY, CDR2 SAAADI. Here the CDR3 reads CASSLSTDTQYF. Written as DNA, the CDR3 is TGCGCCAGCAGTCTTAGCACAGATACGCAGTATTTT.

This clone was detected once. The chain links TRBV29-1 to TRBJ1-2; D call uncertain. CDR3 length equals 11 residues. From germline, CDR1 is SQVTM and CDR2 ANQGSEA. V was cut by 3 bases and J by 8 bases, with 10 bases left in between. In nucleotides, the CDR3 is TGCAGCGTTGACAAGGTGCTCGGCTACACCTTC. Its protein product is CSVDKVLGYTF.

This clone was seen a few times. The J gene is TRBJ2-7, the V gene TRBV7-6, with D possibly being TRBD2 (6 bases). With 5 bases removed from V and 6 bases from J, the gap between germline ends came to 14 bases. In germline, CDR1 is SGHVS, CDR2 FNYEAQ. CDR3 length: 13 residues. CDR3: CASSDPGVREQYF. Here the CDR3 DNA reads TGTGCCAGCAGCGACCCGGGAGTCCGCGAGCAGTACTTC.

The chain joins TRBV7-2 to TRBJ2-3, with 12 bases aligning to TRBD2. Trimming cost V 5 bases and J 4 bases; bases outside gene matches: 7. CDR3 size: 16 residues. Per the germline V gene, CDR1 is SGHTA and CDR2 is FQGNSA. CDR3 coding DNA: TGTGCCAGCAGCCCCTGGACTAGCGGGACCGCAGATACGCAGTATTTT. Residues: CASSPWTSGTADTQYF.

V usage is TRBV15 and J usage is TRBJ2-5, with 10 positions matching TRBD2. This CDR3 spans 16 amino acids. The V gene's germline CDR1 is LNHNV and CDR2 YYDKDF (reference sequence). The V and J ends lost 0 bases and 7 bases, in that order; junction bases with no gene match: 8. DNA of the CDR3: TGTGCCACCAGCAGAGATCAGCTAGCGGGAGATCGGACCCAGTACTTC. As protein: CATSRDQLAGDRTQYF.

The rearrangement links TRBV30 to TRBJ2-5; no definite D call. Germline CDR1 and CDR2: GTSNPN and SVGIG (reference sequence). Trimming pared 2 bases from V and 4 bases from J, leaving 17 bases between. The CDR3 has 15 residues. CDR3 DNA sequence: TGTGCCTGGAGTAGGATTGGGGTGTCAGGAGAGACCCAGTACTTC. This encodes CAWSRIGVSGETQYF.

The chain uses TRBV29-1 and TRBJ2-5; a weak D match, TRBD2 (6 bases). From germline, CDR1 is SQVTM and CDR2 ANQGSEA. This CDR3 has 12 amino acids. V was shortened by 5 bases and J by 5 bases, with 12 bases between the two germline ends. The CDR3 DNA reads TGCAGCGTTCAGGAGGGAGTGGAGACCCAGTACTTC. Protein: CSVQEGVETQYF. The full variable domain, in which reference TRBV29-1 and TRBJ2-5 provide the parts outside the CDR3, is SAVISQKPSRDICQRGTSLTIQCQVDSQVTMMFWYRQQPGQSLTLIATANQGSEATYESGFVIDKFPISRPNLTFSTLTVSNMSPEDSSIYLCSVQEGVETQYFGPGTRLLVL.

The DNA of the CDR3 is TGTGCCAGCATAACGGCGTTGAACACTGAAGCTTTCTTT. Protein: CASITALNTEAFF. The chain links TRBV10-3 to TRBJ1-1; no definite D call. The CDR3 runs 13 residues. The V gene's germline CDR1 is ENHRY and CDR2 SYGVKD. Trimming took 10 bases from V and 0 from J, leaving 12 bases between them.

The chain has TRBV28 and TRBJ1-3; TRBD1 is a possible D gene (6 bases). This CDR3 region has 14 residues. The V end was cut by 7 bases, the J end by 3 bases, with 13 bases between. In germline, CDR1 is MDHEN, CDR2 SYDVKM. CDR3 sequence reads: CASNIQGGGNTIYF. For the CDR3, the DNA is TGTGCCAGCAACATACAGGGAGGTGGAAACACCATATATTTT.

V is TRBV4-1 and J is TRBJ2-4, with D perhaps TRBD2 (6 bases). Trimming pared 3 bases from V and 0 bases from J, leaving 18 bases between. Germline V gene sequence: CDR1 MGHRA, CDR2 YSYEKL. The CDR3 covers 18 residues. The CDR3 nucleotides are TGCGCCAGCAGCCAGGCATCGAGGGGACTCCTAGCCAAAAACATTCAGTACTTC. Amino acid sequence: CASSQASRGLLAKNIQYF.

The chain has TRBV5-1 and TRBJ1-4; possible D gene TRBD1, 5 bases. Germline V gives CDR1 SGHRS, CDR2 YFSETQ. This CDR3 has 15 residues. V was pared by 0 bases and J by 8 bases, with 14 bases between. CDR3 DNA: TGCGCCAGCAGCTTGGTTGGGCAGGGTGGCGAAAAACTGTTTTTT. Protein: CASSLVGQGGEKLFF.

On this clone: This may be a read error: a much more frequent sequence differs by one nucleotide. Different DNA sequences within this sample yield the same CDR3. The chain couples TRBV27 to TRBJ2-1; D call uncertain. CDR3 length: 11 residues. Germline lookup yields CDR1 MNHEY and CDR2 SMNVEV (reference sequence). V shed 5 bases and J shed 4 bases, with 3 bases lying between them. The CDR3 nucleotides are TGTGCCAGCAGTCTATACAATGAGCAGTTCTTC. Amino acids: CASSLYNEQFF.

This clone was recorded once. The CDR3 reads CASSPQTSGNQETQYF. CDR3 sequence (DNA): TGTGCCAGCTCACCACAGACTAGCGGAAACCAAGAGACCCAGTACTTC. V usage is TRBV18 and J usage is TRBJ2-5, with TRBD2 matching over 9 bases. The CDR3 contains 16 residues. Germline V gene sequence: CDR1 KGHSH, CDR2 LQKENI. The ends lost 1 base at V and 0 bases at J; junction bases unmatched: 3.

Points on this clone: A single base is all that separates this from a far larger clone, so a read error is likely. The same CDR3 arises from other DNA sequences in this sample as well. V and J are TRBV5-4 and TRBJ2-5, with unresolved D. This CDR3 contains 11 residues. CDR1 and CDR2 (germline): SGHNT, YYREEE (reference sequence). Trimming removed 2 bases from V and 5 bases from J, with 4 bases in between. Here the CDR3 reads CASSFGETQYF. The CDR3 DNA reads as TGTGCCAGCAGCTTCGGGGAGACCCAGTACTTC.

This chain joins TRBV10-3 and TRBJ2-7, with unresolved D. The germline CDR1 and CDR2 sequences are ENHRY and SYGVKD. The CDR3 contains 13 residues. Trimming pared 8 bases from V and 0 bases from J, leaving 11 bases between. CDR3 residues: CAIRPRVSYEQYF. The CDR3, as DNA: TGTGCCATCCGTCCCAGAGTCTCCTACGAGCAGTACTTC.

On this clone: Other DNA sequences in the sample encode the same CDR3. This chain joins TRBV4-2 and TRBJ2-7; 7 bases match TRBD2. The V segment lost 1 base and the J segment 0 bases; nucleotides outside the gene matches: 3. CDR3 length equals 15 residues. The germline CDR1 and CDR2 sequences are LGHNA and YNFKEQ. The DNA for the CDR3 is TGTGCCAGCAGCCAAGGGGCTAGCGGCTCCTACGAGCAGTACTTC. Its protein is CASSQGASGSYEQYF.

The CDR3 spells CASTETGVSSGELFF. The CDR3 coding sequence is TGTGCCAGTACCGAGACAGGGGTTTCTTCCGGGGAGCTGTTTTTT. The chain is built from TRBV19 and TRBJ2-2; 8 bases map to TRBD1. Germline values: CDR1 LNHDA, CDR2 SQIVND (reference sequence). After removal of 7 bases from V and 6 bases from J, the junction contained 10 bases not matched to a gene. CDR3 length: 15 amino acids.

The rearrangement joins TRBV10-3 to TRBJ2-1; TRBD2 matches 11 bases. V dropped 2 bases and J dropped 5; count of bases not matched to a gene: 5. CDR1 and CDR2 (germline): ENHRY, SYGVKD. The CDR3 covers 16 residues. Here the CDR3 reads CAISEASGRSNNEQFF. CDR3 DNA: TGTGCCATCAGTGAGGCTAGCGGGAGGAGCAACAATGAGCAGTTCTTC.

V and J are TRBV5-1 and TRBJ1-3; possibly TRBD1 for D (6 bases). The CDR3 is 14 residues long. The V end lost 4 bases, the J end lost 6 bases, and 14 bases lay between the germline ends. Germline CDR1 SGHRS, CDR2 YFSETQ. This CDR3 is CASSPGHEENTIYF. CDR3 DNA sequence: TGCGCCAGCAGCCCGGGACACGAAGAAAACACCATATATTTT.

A note on this clone: The identical CDR3 is also encoded by other nucleotide sequences in the sample. This rearrangement joins TRBV5-1 to TRBJ2-1; D remains unclear. CDR1 SGHRS and CDR2 YFSETQ come from the germline V gene. This CDR3 comprises 15 residues. V lost 1 base and J 0 bases, leaving 8 bases between the germline ends. CDR3 protein: CASSLQVSSYNEQFF. CDR3 nucleotide sequence: TGCGCCAGCAGCTTGCAAGTGAGCTCCTACAATGAGCAGTTCTTC.